The clone carrying this TCR beta chain was counted only a few times. These data originate in a study of T cells in Graves' hyperthyroidism and ophthalmopathy. Researchers took RNA transcripts and amplified the TCR beta CDR3 regions from them. An initial round of RT-PCR targeting the TCR CDR3 relied on the HTBI primer set. TCRdb itself ran the multiplex PCR reads through MiXCR, one entry per CDR3 protein. Seen here are about 560,000 distinct CDR3 sequences, roughly 50% observed once, and the top ten hold just under 8.5%. The V end lost 2 bases, the J end lost 1 base, and 6 bases lay between the germline ends. Germline V gene sequence: CDR1 SNHLY, CDR2 FYNNEI. CDR3 size: 13 residues.

The sequenced sample consisted of peripheral blood or thyroid tissue (not recorded which). The TCR sequence derives from a woman under 30 with Graves' hyperthyroidism. The rearrangement links TRBV2 to TRBJ2-7; D not certain. The CDR3 sequence: CASSEPGSYEQYF. The CDR3 DNA is TGTGCCAGCAGTGAACCCGGATCCTACGAGCAGTACTTC.